The T cell receptor (beta chain) under discussion was sequenced for a study of T cells in localized non-small cell lung cancer. Germline V gene data show CDR1 as SGHNT and CDR2 as YENEEA. V lost 5 bases to trimming and J lost 6 bases, with 16 bases between them. This CDR3 has 14 amino acids. Assay used: immunoSEQ multiplex PCR; TCRdb lists only in-frame clones, some missing. The sample lists 90,000 or so clones, approximately 86% occurring once. The chain couples TRBV11-3 to TRBJ1-2; unclear D gene. This TCR was recovered from a man aged 40 to 69 with stage I squamous cell lung carcinoma. The specimen comprised peripheral blood, sampled before any cancer treatment. The DNA of the CDR3 is TGTGCCAGCAGCGCATCCTCGGTTTCGGATGGCTACACCTTC. Encoded protein: CASSASSVSDGYTF.